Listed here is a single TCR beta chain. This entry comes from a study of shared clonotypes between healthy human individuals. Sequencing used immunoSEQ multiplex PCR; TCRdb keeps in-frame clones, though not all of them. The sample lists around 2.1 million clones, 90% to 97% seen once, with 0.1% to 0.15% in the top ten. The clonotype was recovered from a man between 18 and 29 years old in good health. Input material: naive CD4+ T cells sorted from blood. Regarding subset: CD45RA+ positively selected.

CDR3 DNA sequence: TGTGCCTGCAGGGGATTCTACGAGCAGTACTTC. Protein: CACRGFYEQYF. V is TRBV30 and J is TRBJ2-7; D may be TRBD1 (6 bases). The ends were cut back, 6 bases at V and 3 bases at J, with 9 bases in the middle. The germline gives CDR1 GTSNPN, CDR2 SVGIG (reference sequence). The CDR3 length is 11 residues.